One T cell receptor (beta chain) is described in this entry. The antigen remains unidentified. These data come from a study of identical twins. Study observations and caveats: Excess sharing by twins proved weaker in beta out-of-frame sequences.

TCRdb used MiXCR to reprocess the 5' RACE reads, holding one entry per CDR3 protein. Seen here are approximately 410,000 distinct CDR3 sequences, roughly 18% observed once, and the top ten hold 12%. Looked up from germline, CDR1 is DFQATT and CDR2 is SNEGSKA (reference sequence). The V gene end was trimmed by 0 bases and the J gene end by 1 base; junction bases not matched to a gene: 5. There are 16 residues in the CDR3. The source material was naive T cells sorted from blood. This TCR was recovered from a man in his fifties in good health. The chain recombines TRBV20-1 with TRBJ2-1; 8 positions agree with TRBD2. The CDR3 coding sequence is TGCAGTGCTAGAGATCGGGAGGGCAAGTCCTACAATGAGCAGTTCTTC. Its translation is CSARDREGKSYNEQFF.